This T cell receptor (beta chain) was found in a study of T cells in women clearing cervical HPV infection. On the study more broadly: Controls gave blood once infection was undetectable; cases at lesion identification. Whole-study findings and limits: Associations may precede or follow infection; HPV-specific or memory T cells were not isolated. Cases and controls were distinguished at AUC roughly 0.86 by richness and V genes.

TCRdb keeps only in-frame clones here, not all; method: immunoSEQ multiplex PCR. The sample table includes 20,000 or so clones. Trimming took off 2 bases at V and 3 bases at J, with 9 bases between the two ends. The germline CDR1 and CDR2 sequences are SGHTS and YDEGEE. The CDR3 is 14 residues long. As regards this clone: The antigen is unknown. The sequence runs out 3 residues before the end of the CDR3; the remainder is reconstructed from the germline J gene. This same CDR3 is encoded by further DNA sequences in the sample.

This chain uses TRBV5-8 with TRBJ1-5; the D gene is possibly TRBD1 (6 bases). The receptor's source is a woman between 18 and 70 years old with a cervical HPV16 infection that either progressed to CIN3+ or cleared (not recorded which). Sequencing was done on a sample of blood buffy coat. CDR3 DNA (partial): TGTGCCAGCAGCTTCAGGGGAATCAATCAGCCC. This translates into CASSFRGINQP. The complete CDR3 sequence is CASSFRGINQPQHF.